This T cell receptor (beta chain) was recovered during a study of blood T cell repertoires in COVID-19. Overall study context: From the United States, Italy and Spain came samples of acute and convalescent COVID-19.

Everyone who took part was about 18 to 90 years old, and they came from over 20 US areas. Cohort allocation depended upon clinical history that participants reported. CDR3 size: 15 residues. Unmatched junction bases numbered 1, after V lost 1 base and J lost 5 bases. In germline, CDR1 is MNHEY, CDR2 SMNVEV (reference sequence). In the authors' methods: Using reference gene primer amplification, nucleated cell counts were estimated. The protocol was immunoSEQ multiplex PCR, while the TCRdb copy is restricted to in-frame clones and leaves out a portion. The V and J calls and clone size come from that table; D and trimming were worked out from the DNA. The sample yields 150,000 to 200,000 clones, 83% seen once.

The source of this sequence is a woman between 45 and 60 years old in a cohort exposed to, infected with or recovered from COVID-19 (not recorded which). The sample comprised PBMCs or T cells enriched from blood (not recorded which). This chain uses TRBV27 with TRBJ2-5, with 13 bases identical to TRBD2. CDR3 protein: CASSLLLAGGETQYF. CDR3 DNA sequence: TGTGCCAGCAGTTTATTACTAGCGGGGGGGGAGACCCAGTACTTC.